Presented here are 9 T cell receptor beta chains from one specimen sequenced in a study of blood T cell repertoires in COVID-19. Measured with immunoSEQ multiplex PCR; TCRdb has only the in-frame clones, and not every one. The sample contains 300,000 to 400,000 clones, about 90% of which appear only once. The sample comprised peripheral blood. Every receptor here comes from a woman in her late teens or twenties who had recovered from COVID-19.

The chain uses TRBV18 and TRBJ2-1; D may be TRBD1 (7 bases). Germline CDR1 KGHSH, CDR2 LQKENI. V was trimmed by 3 bases and J by 3 bases, leaving 12 bases between them. This CDR3 is 15 amino acids long. The CDR3 DNA reads as TGTGCCAGCTCACCCGTCAGGGGGGTCTACAATGAGCAGTTCTTC. Amino acids: CASSPVRGVYNEQFF.

The chain combines TRBV27 with TRBJ2-5; 7 bases match TRBD1. In germline, CDR1 is MNHEY, CDR2 SMNVEV (reference sequence). CDR3 length: 20 amino acids. Unmatched junction bases numbered 28, after V lost 6 bases and J lost 6 bases. The CDR3 DNA reads TGTGCCAGCAGCTCACTCAATGACAGGGTAAACACATGGGATCTTCAGACCCAGTACTTC. It codes for CASSSLNDRVNTWDLQTQYF.

V usage is TRBV4-3 and J usage is TRBJ1-4, with D perhaps TRBD1 (5 bases). The length of the CDR3 is 17 residues. Between the trimmed V and J ends, which lost 2 bases and 8 bases, there was a span of 21 bases. Germline V CDR1 and CDR2: LGHNA, YSLEER. The CDR3 nucleotides read TGCGCCAGCAGCCAATTCTTTGTGGGGCCACTGAGAGAAAAACTGTTTTTT. Its protein is CASSQFFVGPLREKLFF.

The J gene is TRBJ1-5, the V gene TRBV30; D possibly corresponds to TRBD1 (5 bases). From germline, CDR1 is GTSNPN and CDR2 SVGIG (reference sequence). The V end lost 0 bases, the J end lost 7 bases, and 10 bases lay between the germline ends. The CDR3 runs to 13 residues. In nucleotides, the CDR3 is TGTGCCTGGAGTGTCTGGGGGGGACAGCCCCAGCATTTT. Translating it yields CAWSVWGGQPQHF. Looking up the rest from reference TRBV30 and TRBJ1-5 gives the full variable domain: SQTIHQWPATLVQPVGSPLSLECTVEGTSNPNLYWYRQAAGRGLQLLFYSVGIGQISSEVPQNLSASRPQDRQFILSSKKLLLSDSGFYLCAWSVWGGQPQHFGDGTRLSIL.

The chain combines TRBV7-2 with TRBJ2-1; 9 bases match TRBD2. The germline gives CDR1 SGHTA, CDR2 FQGNSA. This CDR3 contains 13 residues. With 7 bases clipped from V and 9 bases from J, the junction kept 7 bases outside the gene matches. CDR3 sequence: CASTAGGAGEQFF. As DNA, the CDR3 is TGTGCCAGCACCGCGGGAGGGGCTGGTGAGCAGTTCTTC.

The chain recombines TRBV18 with TRBJ2-7; 9 positions match TRBD1. The junction had 7 bases not matched to a gene; V was cut back by 5 bases and J by 2 bases. This CDR3 spans 15 amino acids. CDR1 KGHSH and CDR2 LQKENI come from the germline V gene. The CDR3, as DNA: TGTGCCAGCTCAGACGGACAGGGGACAACCTACGAGCAGTACGTC. Protein: CASSDGQGTTYEQYV.

The chain combines TRBV7-9 with TRBJ2-3; 16 bases agree with TRBD2. V lost 8 bases, J lost 0 bases, and 5 bases stayed unmatched. In germline, CDR1 is SEHNR, CDR2 FQNEAQ (reference sequence). This CDR3 is built from 17 residues. The CDR3 loop reads CASAGTSGRASTDTQYF. The CDR3 DNA follows: TGTGCCAGCGCCGGGACTAGCGGGAGGGCGAGCACAGATACGCAGTATTTT.

A word on this clone: The sample contains more than one DNA sequence encoding this CDR3. The J gene is TRBJ2-3, the V gene TRBV5-1, with TRBD1 matching 9 bases. This CDR3 spans 14 amino acids. Germline V gene data show CDR1 as SGHRS and CDR2 as YFSETQ. With V trimmed by 4 bases and J by 6 bases, 6 bases remained unmatched. The CDR3 coding sequence is TGCGCCAGCAGCCCGGGACAGGGAACGGATACGCAGTATTTT. This gives the protein CASSPGQGTDTQYF. The full variable domain, its missing parts supplied by reference TRBV5-1 and TRBJ2-3, is KAGVTQTPRYLIKTRGQQVTLSCSPISGHRSVSWYQQTPGQGLQFLFEYFSETQRNKGNFPGRFSGRQFSNSRSEMNVSTLELGDSALYLCASSPGQGTDTQYFGPGTRLTVL.

The chain links TRBV6-6 to TRBJ2-5; D may be TRBD1 (7 bases). In germline, CDR1 is MNHNY, CDR2 SVGAGI (reference sequence). Trimming pared 6 bases from V and 5 bases from J, leaving 16 bases between. The CDR3 consists of 14 residues. This CDR3 reads CASSVTEGAETQYF. The CDR3 region has the DNA TGTGCCAGCAGCGTTACGGAGGGGGCCGAGACCCAGTACTTC.